The 18 T cell receptor beta chains below were found in one sample sequenced in a study of blood T cell repertoires in COVID-19. Only in-frame clones appear in the TCRdb table, and some are missing; sequencing was by immunoSEQ multiplex PCR. The data hold around 270,000 clones, with about 85% observed a single time. The material sequenced was peripheral blood. The source of these receptors is a human donor with COVID-19, enrolled during active disease. The donor label of this sample is uncertain.

The chain combines TRBV6-1 with TRBJ2-6; 12 bases match TRBD1. The CDR3 is 18 residues long. Germline CDR1 MNHNS, CDR2 SASEGT. V gave up 3 bases and J gave up 0 bases; unmatched junction bases: 3. The CDR3 DNA follows: TGTGCCAGCAGTGACGGGACAGGGGGCTTCTCTGGGGCCAACGTCCTGACTTTC. This sequence encodes CASSDGTGGFSGANVLTF.

The chain carries TRBV7-2 and TRBJ2-3, with D perhaps matching TRBD2 (5 bases). CDR1 and CDR2 from the germline V gene are SGHTA and FQGNSA. The length of the CDR3 is 17 residues. Deletions cut 1 base from V and 2 bases from J, with 16 bases between. The CDR3 nucleotides are TGTGCCAGCAGCTTAGATTTTGCGGGCCTCCACACAGATACGCAGTATTTT. Its protein product is CASSLDFAGLHTDTQYF.

J is TRBJ2-2 and V is TRBV9; 8 nucleotides align to TRBD2. CDR1 and CDR2 (germline): SGDLS, YYNGEE. The CDR3 has 16 residues. Trimming removed 0 bases from V and 3 bases from J; junction bases left unmatched: 4. The CDR3 spells CASSVVLAGDTGELFF. CDR3 DNA: TGTGCCAGCAGCGTAGTCCTAGCGGGCGACACCGGGGAGCTGTTTTTT.

The V call is TRBV3-1 (or the pseudogene TRBV3-2), the J call TRBJ1-6; the D gene is possibly TRBD1 (5 bases). The CDR3 totals 15 residues. V gave up 1 base and J gave up 10 bases, with 14 bases separating them. Germline V CDR1 and CDR2: LGHDT, YNNKEL (reference sequence). This CDR3 reads CASSQVGGGESPLHF. The CDR3 region has the DNA TGTGCCAGCAGCCAAGTGGGGGGGGGTGAGTCACCCCTCCACTTT.

The chain couples TRBV2 to TRBJ2-7; weak D call: TRBD1 (5 bases). The CDR3 runs 12 residues. CDR1 and CDR2 (germline): SNHLY, FYNNEI. Between the trimmed V and J ends, which lost 8 bases and 9 bases, there was a span of 17 bases. The CDR3 nucleotides read TGTGCCAGCGGACACCCAGACTCGGGGCAGTACTTC. It specifies CASGHPDSGQYF.

The V gene is TRBV5-1, the J gene TRBJ2-7; D is possibly TRBD2 (5 bases). Germline V lookup: CDR1 SGHRS, CDR2 YFSETQ. The CDR3 has 13 amino acids. V was trimmed by 4 bases and J by 4 bases, leaving 12 bases between them. CDR3 sequence reads: CASSRPGNYEQYF. The CDR3 region has the DNA TGCGCCAGCAGCCGACCCGGGAATTACGAGCAGTACTTC.

The CDR3 bases are TGTGCCAGCAGCGTAGAACTAGCGGGAAGCTACGAGCAGTACTTC. Its protein product is CASSVELAGSYEQYF. This rearrangement joins TRBV9 to TRBJ2-7; 10 bases align to TRBD2. The CDR3 runs to 15 residues. Trimming at V came to 0 bases and at J to 3 bases, leaving 3 bases not matched to a gene. CDR1 SGDLS and CDR2 YYNGEE come from the germline V gene.

V and J are TRBV19 and TRBJ1-1; D is unresolved. With 3 bases removed from V and 1 base from J, the gap between germline ends came to 6 bases. Germline V lookup: CDR1 LNHDA, CDR2 SQIVND (reference sequence). The CDR3 consists of 13 residues. In DNA, the CDR3 is TGTGCCAGTAGTATTGAGGGGAACACTGAAGCTTTCTTT. Protein sequence: CASSIEGNTEAFF.

The rearrangement joins TRBV27 to TRBJ2-7, with D tentatively TRBD1 (5 bases). V lost 4 bases and J 0 bases, leaving 25 bases between the germline ends. The CDR3 loop spans 19 amino acids. From germline, CDR1 is MNHEY and CDR2 SMNVEV (reference sequence). The CDR3 DNA reads TGTGCCAGCAGTTCCTACCCTCCGGGTGCAGGGTTCAGCTCCTACGAGCAGTACTTC. Protein: CASSSYPPGAGFSSYEQYF.

The chain recombines TRBV9 with TRBJ1-5; no clear D gene. Trimming pared 0 bases from V and 4 bases from J, leaving 5 bases between. This CDR3 is built from 13 residues. Germline V CDR1 and CDR2: SGDLS, YYNGEE. CDR3 coding DNA: TGTGCCAGCAGCGTAGGGGCAAATCAGCCCCAGCATTTT. Translated: CASSVGANQPQHF.

The chain joins TRBV27 to TRBJ2-7, with TRBD1 identical over 7 bases. This CDR3 is 15 amino acids long. The V segment lost 5 bases and the J segment 1 base; nucleotides outside the gene matches: 8. CDR1 MNHEY and CDR2 SMNVEV come from the germline V gene (reference sequence). CDR3 coding DNA: TGTGCCAGCAGTCCCCGTGCCAGGGGGTCCTACGAGCAGTACTTC. As protein: CASSPRARGSYEQYF.

The CDR3 DNA reads as TGTGCCAGCAGCCAAGATTTCCGTTTGGCTTTCTTT. Its protein is CASSQDFRLAFF. The chain has TRBV3-1 (or the pseudogene TRBV3-2) and TRBJ1-1; D is unclear. Trimming stripped 0 bases from V and 11 bases from J, with 10 bases between. From germline, CDR1 is LGHDT and CDR2 YNNKEL (reference sequence). The CDR3 extends over 12 amino acids.

The chain links TRBV5-1 to TRBJ2-2; 9 bases are a match to TRBD2. V gave up 0 bases and J gave up 4 bases; unmatched junction bases: 7. CDR3 length: 17 amino acids. The germline gives CDR1 SGHRS, CDR2 YFSETQ. CDR3 protein: CASSLAGLAGLTGELFF. In DNA, the CDR3 is TGCGCCAGCAGCTTGGCGGGACTAGCTGGGCTCACCGGGGAGCTGTTTTTT.

The table lists this clone with a few counts. The chain joins TRBV5-1 to TRBJ2-1, with a weak D call TRBD1 (6 bases). The germline V gene encodes CDR1 SGHRS and CDR2 YFSETQ. V dropped 7 bases and J dropped 8 bases, with 22 bases sitting between them. This CDR3 has 15 residues. The CDR3 reads CASDALFRGYHEQFF. The DNA of the CDR3 is TGCGCCAGCGACGCGTTGTTCAGGGGTTACCATGAGCAGTTCTTC.

The V and J genes are TRBV7-9 and TRBJ1-5; maybe TRBD1 (5 bases). The CDR3 sequence is 14 residues long. Trimming pared 5 bases from V and 5 bases from J, leaving 13 bases between. CDR1 and CDR2 from the germline V gene are SEHNR and FQNEAQ (reference sequence). The CDR3 loop reads CASSPTDGYQPQHF. CDR3 coding DNA: TGTGCCAGCAGCCCGACAGACGGATATCAGCCCCAGCATTTT.

The CDR3: CASSAGLAVSTDTQYF. The CDR3 nucleotides read TGTGCCAGCAGCGCAGGACTAGCGGTTAGCACAGATACGCAGTATTTT. This chain joins TRBV11-2 and TRBJ2-3; TRBD2 aligns across 10 bases. Germline V gene sequence: CDR1 SGHAT, CDR2 FQNNGV. Unmatched junction bases numbered 5, after V lost 5 bases and J lost 0 bases. This CDR3 contains 16 residues.

The chain links TRBV11-3 to TRBJ1-1; a weak D match, TRBD1 (5 bases). V was shortened by 4 bases and J by 1 base, with 13 bases between the two germline ends. Germline V gene sequence: CDR1 SGHNT, CDR2 YENEEA. This CDR3 has 15 amino acids. The CDR3 region has the DNA TGTGCCAGCAGCTCGCACGGGGGAGAGAACACTGAAGCTTTCTTT. Protein sequence: CASSSHGGENTEAFF. The variable domain in full, completed from reference TRBV11-3 and TRBJ1-1, reads EAGVVQSPRYKIIEKKQPVAFWCNPISGHNTLYWYLQNLGQGPELLIRYENEEAVDDSQLPKDRFSAERLKGVDSTLKIQPAELGDSAVYLCASSSHGGENTEAFFGQGTRLTVV.

The chain uses TRBV6-5 and TRBJ2-1, with 7 bases identical to TRBD2. This CDR3 spans 12 amino acids. Looked up from germline, CDR1 is MNHEY and CDR2 is SVGAGI. J gave up 14 bases and V 7 bases, and 11 bases lay outside the gene matches. The CDR3, as DNA: TGTGCCAGCACAAGCGGGAATCAGCGGAAGTTCTTC. Translation gives CASTSGNQRKFF.